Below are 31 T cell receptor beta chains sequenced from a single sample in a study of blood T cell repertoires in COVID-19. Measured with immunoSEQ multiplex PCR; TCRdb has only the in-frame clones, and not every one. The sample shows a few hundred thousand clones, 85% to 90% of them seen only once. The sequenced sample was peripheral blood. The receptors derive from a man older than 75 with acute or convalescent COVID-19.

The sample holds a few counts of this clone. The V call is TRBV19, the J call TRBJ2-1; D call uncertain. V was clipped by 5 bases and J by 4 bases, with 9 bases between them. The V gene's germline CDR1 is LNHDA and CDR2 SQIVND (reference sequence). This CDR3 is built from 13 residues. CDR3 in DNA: TGTGCCAGTAGTCCGATCAGTTACAATGAGCAGTTCTTC. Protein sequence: CASSPISYNEQFF.

The CDR3 DNA reads as TGTGCCAGCAGCGCCGGGACAGGGGGCTTGGACACTGAAGCTTTCTTT. This translates into CASSAGTGGLDTEAFF. V is TRBV5-6 and J is TRBJ1-1; 12 bases map to TRBD1. The CDR3 consists of 16 residues. Germline V lookup: CDR1 SGHDT, CDR2 YYEEEE. Trimming at V came to 4 bases and at J to 3 bases, leaving 7 bases not matched to a gene.

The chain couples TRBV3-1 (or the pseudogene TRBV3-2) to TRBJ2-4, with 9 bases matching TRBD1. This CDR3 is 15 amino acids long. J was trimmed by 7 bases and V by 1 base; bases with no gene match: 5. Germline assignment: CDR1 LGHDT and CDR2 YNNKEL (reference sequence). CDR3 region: CASSQVWDRVNIQYF. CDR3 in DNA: TGTGCCAGCAGCCAAGTTTGGGACAGGGTGAACATTCAGTACTTC.

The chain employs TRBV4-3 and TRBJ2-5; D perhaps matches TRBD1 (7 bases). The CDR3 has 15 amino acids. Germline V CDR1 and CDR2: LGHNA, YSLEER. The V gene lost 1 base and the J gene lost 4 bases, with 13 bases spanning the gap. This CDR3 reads CASSQVQGGRETQYF. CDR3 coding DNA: TGCGCCAGCAGCCAAGTTCAGGGGGGACGAGAGACCCAGTACTTC.

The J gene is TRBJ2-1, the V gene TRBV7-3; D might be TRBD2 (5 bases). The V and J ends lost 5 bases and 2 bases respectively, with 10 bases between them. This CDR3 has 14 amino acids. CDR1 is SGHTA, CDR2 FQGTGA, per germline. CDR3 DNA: TGTGCCAGCAGCGTAAGCGGCACCTACAATGAGCAGTTCTTC. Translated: CASSVSGTYNEQFF.

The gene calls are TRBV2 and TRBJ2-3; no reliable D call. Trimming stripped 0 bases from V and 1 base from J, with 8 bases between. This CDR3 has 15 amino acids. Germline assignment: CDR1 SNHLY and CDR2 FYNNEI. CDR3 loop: CASSEARQGTDTQYF. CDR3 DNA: TGTGCCAGCAGTGAAGCGCGGCAAGGCACAGATACGCAGTATTTT.

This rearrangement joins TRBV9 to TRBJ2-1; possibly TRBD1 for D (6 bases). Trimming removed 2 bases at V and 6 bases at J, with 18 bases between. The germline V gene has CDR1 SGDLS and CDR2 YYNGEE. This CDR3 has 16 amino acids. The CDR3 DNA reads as TGTGCCAGCAGCGTCCAGGGGATCGGCATCGTCAATGAGCAGTTCTTC. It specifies CASSVQGIGIVNEQFF. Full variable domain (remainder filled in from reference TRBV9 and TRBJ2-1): DSGVTQTPKHLITATGQRVTLRCSPRSGDLSVYWYQQSLDQGLQFLIQYYNGEERAKGNILERFSAQQFPDLHSELNLSSLELGDSALYFCASSVQGIGIVNEQFFGPGTRLTVL.

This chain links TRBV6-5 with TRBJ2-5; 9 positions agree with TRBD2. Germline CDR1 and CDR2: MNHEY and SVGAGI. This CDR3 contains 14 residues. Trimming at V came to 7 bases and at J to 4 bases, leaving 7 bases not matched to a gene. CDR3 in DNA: TGTGCCAGCACCCTCTTAGCGGGAGCAGAGACCCAGTACTTC. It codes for CASTLLAGAETQYF.

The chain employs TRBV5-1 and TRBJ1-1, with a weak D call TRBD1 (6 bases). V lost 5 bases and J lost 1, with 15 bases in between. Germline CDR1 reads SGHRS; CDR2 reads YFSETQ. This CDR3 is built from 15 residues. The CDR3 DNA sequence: TGCGCCAGCAGAACAGGGTCGACGGGGAACACTGAAGCTTTCTTT. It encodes CASRTGSTGNTEAFF. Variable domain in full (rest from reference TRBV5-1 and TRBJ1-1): KAGVTQTPRYLIKTRGQQVTLSCSPISGHRSVSWYQQTPGQGLQFLFEYFSETQRNKGNFPGRFSGRQFSNSRSEMNVSTLELGDSALYLCASRTGSTGNTEAFFGQGTRLTVV.

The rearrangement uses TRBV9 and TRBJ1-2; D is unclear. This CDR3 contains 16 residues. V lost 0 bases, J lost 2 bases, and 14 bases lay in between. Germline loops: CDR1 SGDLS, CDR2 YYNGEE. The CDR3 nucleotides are TGTGCCAGCAGCGTAGCTCCCCTAAATCGGAACTATGGCTACACCTTC. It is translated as CASSVAPLNRNYGYTF.

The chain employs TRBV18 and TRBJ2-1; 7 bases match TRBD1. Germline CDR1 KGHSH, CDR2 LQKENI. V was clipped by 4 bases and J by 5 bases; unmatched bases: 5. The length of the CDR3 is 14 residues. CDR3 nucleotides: TGTGCCAGCTCACAGGCAGGGGGTAACAATGAGCAGTTCTTC. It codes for CASSQAGGNNEQFF. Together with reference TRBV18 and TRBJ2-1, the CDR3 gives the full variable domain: NAGVMQNPRHLVRRRGQEARLRCSPMKGHSHVYWYRQLPEEGLKFMVYLQKENIIDESGMPKERFSAEFPKEGPSILRIQQVVRGDSAAYFCASSQAGGNNEQFFGPGTRLTVL.

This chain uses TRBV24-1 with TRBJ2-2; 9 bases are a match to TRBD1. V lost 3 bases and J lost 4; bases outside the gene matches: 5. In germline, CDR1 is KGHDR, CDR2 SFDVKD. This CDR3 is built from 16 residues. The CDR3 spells CATSDPGQGPTGELFF. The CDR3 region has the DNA TGTGCCACCAGTGATCCCGGACAGGGGCCCACCGGGGAGCTGTTTTTT.

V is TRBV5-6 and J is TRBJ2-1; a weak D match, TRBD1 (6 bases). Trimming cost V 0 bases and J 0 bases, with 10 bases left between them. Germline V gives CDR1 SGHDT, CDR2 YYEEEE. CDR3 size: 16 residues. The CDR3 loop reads CASSLEGGDSYNEQFF. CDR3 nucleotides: TGTGCCAGCAGCTTGGAAGGGGGAGACTCCTACAATGAGCAGTTCTTC.

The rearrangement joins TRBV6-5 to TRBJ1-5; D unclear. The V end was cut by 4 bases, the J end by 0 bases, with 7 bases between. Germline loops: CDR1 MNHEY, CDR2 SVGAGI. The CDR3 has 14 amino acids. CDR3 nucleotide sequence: TGTGCCAGCAGTTCCAGGCTTAGCAATCAGCCCCAGCATTTT. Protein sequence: CASSSRLSNQPQHF.

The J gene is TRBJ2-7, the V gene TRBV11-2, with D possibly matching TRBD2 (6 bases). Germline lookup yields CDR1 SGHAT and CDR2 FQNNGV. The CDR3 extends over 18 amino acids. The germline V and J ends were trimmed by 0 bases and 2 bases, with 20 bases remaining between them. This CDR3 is CASSLDVGGLDRTYEQYF. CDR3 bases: TGTGCCAGCAGCTTAGATGTTGGGGGACTCGACCGGACCTACGAGCAGTACTTC.

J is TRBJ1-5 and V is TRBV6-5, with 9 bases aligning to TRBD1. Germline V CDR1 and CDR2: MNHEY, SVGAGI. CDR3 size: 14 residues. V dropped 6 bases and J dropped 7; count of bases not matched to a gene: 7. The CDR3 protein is CASSLGQGAQPQHF. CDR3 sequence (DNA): TGTGCCAGCAGCCTGGGACAGGGAGCACAGCCCCAGCATTTT.

CDR3 sequence: CASYPGGSNTEAFF. DNA for the CDR3: TGTGCCAGCTACCCCGGGGGGTCAAACACTGAAGCTTTCTTT. This chain links TRBV6-6 with TRBJ1-1; TRBD1 might be the D (5 bases). Germline loops: CDR1 MNHNY, CDR2 SVGAGI (reference sequence). This CDR3 has 14 residues. V shed 8 bases and J shed 2 bases, with 15 bases lying between them.

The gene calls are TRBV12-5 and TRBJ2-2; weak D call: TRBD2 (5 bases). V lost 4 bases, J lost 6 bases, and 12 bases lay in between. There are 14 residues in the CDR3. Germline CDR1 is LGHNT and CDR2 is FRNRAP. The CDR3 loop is CASGSTGNPGELFF. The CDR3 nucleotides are TGTGCTAGTGGTTCGACCGGGAATCCCGGGGAGCTGTTTTTT.

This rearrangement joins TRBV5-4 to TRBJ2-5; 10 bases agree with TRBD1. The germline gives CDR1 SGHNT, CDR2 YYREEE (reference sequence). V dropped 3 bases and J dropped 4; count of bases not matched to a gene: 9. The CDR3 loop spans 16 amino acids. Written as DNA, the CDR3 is TGTGCCAGCAGCTGGGAGACCGGGACAGGGGTAGAGACCCAGTACTTC. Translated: CASSWETGTGVETQYF.

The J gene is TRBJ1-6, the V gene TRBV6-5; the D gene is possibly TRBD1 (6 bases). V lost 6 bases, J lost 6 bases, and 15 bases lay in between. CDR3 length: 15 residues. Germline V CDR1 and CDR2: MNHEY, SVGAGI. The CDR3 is CASSSQGILNSPLHF. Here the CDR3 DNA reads TGTGCCAGCAGCTCACAGGGAATTCTTAATTCACCCCTCCACTTT.

CDR3 protein: CASSLLGGEETQYF. The CDR3 nucleotides are TGCGCCAGCAGCTTGTTGGGGGGGGAAGAGACCCAGTACTTC. The gene calls are TRBV5-1 and TRBJ2-5; 7 positions agree with TRBD2. With V trimmed by 1 base and J by 3 bases, 3 bases remained unmatched. CDR1 is SGHRS, CDR2 YFSETQ, per germline. The CDR3 contains 14 residues.

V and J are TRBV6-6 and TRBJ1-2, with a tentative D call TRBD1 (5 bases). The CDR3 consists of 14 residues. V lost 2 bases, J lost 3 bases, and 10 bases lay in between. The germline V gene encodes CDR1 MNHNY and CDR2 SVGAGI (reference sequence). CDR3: CASSYQDTDYGYTF. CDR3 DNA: TGTGCCAGCAGTTACCAGGACACGGACTATGGCTACACCTTC.

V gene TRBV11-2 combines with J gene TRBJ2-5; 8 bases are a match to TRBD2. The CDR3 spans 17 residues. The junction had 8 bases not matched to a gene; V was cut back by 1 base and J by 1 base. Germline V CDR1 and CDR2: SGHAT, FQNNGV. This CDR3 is CASSLGGLAGGQETQYF. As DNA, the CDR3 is TGTGCCAGCAGCTTAGGGGGTCTAGCGGGCGGCCAAGAGACCCAGTACTTC.

CDR3 coding DNA: TGTGCCAGCAGTACGAGTCCGAGCTCCTACGAGCAGTACTTC. Amino acids: CASSTSPSSYEQYF. The chain is built from TRBV6-5 and TRBJ2-7; the D is unclear. Trimming took off 5 bases at V and 0 bases at J, with 11 bases between the two ends. The germline gives CDR1 MNHEY, CDR2 SVGAGI. The CDR3 spans 14 residues.

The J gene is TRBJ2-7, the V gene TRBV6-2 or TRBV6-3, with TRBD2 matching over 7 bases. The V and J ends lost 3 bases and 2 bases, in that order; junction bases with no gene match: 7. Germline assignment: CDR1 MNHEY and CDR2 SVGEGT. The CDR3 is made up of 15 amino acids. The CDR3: CASSYHPGLPYEQYF. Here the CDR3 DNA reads TGTGCCAGCAGTTATCATCCGGGACTACCCTACGAGCAGTACTTC.

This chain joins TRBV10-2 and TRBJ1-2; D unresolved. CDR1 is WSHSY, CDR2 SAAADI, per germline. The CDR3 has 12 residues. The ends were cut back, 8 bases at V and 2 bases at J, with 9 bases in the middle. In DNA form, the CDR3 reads TGCGCCAGCTCTCCGGGGAACTATGGCTACACCTTC. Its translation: CASSPGNYGYTF.

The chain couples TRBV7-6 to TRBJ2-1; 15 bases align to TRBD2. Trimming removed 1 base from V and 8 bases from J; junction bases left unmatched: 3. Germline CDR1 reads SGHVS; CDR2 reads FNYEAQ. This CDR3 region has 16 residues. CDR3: CASSLGTSGGVYEQFF. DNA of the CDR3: TGTGCCAGCAGCTTAGGGACTAGCGGGGGGGTCTATGAGCAGTTCTTC.

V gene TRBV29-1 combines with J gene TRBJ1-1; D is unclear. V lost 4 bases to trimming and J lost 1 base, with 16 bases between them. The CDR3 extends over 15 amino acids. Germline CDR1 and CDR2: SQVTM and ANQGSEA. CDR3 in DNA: TGCAGCGTTGCTTCCTCACCGAGACAGAACACTGAAGCTTTCTTT. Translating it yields CSVASSPRQNTEAFF.

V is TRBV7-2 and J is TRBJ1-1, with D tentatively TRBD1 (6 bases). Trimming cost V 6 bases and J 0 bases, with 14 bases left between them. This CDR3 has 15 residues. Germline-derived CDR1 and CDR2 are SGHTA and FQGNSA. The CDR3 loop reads CASRKDGGMNTEAFF. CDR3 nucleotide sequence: TGTGCCAGCAGAAAAGATGGGGGCATGAACACTGAAGCTTTCTTT. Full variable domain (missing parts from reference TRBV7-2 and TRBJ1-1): GAGVSQSPSNKVTEKGKDVELRCDPISGHTALYWYRQSLGQGLEFLIYFQGNSAPDKSGLPSDRFSAERTGGSVSTLTIQRTQQEDSAVYLCASRKDGGMNTEAFFGQGTRLTVV.

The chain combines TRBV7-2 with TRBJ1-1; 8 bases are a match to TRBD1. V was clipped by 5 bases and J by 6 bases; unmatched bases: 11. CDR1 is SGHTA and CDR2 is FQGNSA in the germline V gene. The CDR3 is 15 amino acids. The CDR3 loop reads CASSLDRGIVAEAFF. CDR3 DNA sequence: TGTGCCAGCAGCCTAGACAGGGGTATAGTCGCTGAAGCTTTCTTT.

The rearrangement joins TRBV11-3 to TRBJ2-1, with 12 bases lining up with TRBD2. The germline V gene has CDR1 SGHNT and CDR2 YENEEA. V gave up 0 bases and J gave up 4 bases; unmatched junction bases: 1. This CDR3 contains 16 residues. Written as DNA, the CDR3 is TGTGCCAGCAGCTTAGAGACTAGCGGGGGTTACAATGAGCAGTTCTTC. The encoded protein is CASSLETSGGYNEQFF.